This T cell receptor beta chain was documented in a study of metastatic and nonmetastatic thyroid tumors (dated by TCRdb to about 2020). For context, the study as a whole: For patients with malignant and with benign thyroid disease, the researchers compared repertoires between peripheral blood samples and tumor or nodule tissue samples.

The investigation overall reported the following: In both blood and tumor samples, malignant tumors were reported to have significantly higher TCR beta diversity than benign nodules.

No treatment had been received by any patient before thyroid surgery. Patient clinical samples collected from the early 2010s to the late 2010s were retrospectively analysed using T-cell receptor beta sequencing. The CDR3 starts with the cysteine, ends with the phenylalanine, and has 16 residues. CDR3 DNA is the only sequence kept; it has 48 bases, read in frame from the first base. Via the germline V gene, CDR1 is WSHSY and CDR2 SAAADI. The table lists this clone with many counts. It has no known antigen specificity. No much larger clone is present one base from it, and per-base qualities are unavailable. Other DNA sequences in the same sample also yield this CDR3. The library was generated by PCR. Sequencing was performed on an Illumina HiSeq 4000. High-throughput sequencing was used to profile the TCR beta-chain CDR3 region of every patient. The source study handled its data this way. A classifier to discriminate distant-metastatic papillary thyroid cancer patients was built from CDR3 differences across clinicopathological groups. Repertoire diversity was assessed with the Shannon index, and tumor-blood repertoire similarity with the Morisita-Horn index. TCRdb reran the public reads through fastp at Q25 and MiXCR, keeping productive beta chains. For this entry, the V and J calls and clone size follow TCRdb and not the study's own pipeline. Recorded for this sample are more than 70,000 clones; roughly 8.6% of them occurred a single time. The leading ten clones occupy under 9% of the sample.

Sequencing was performed on blood. This TCR derives from a female donor with papillary thyroid cancer or a benign thyroid nodule (not recorded which). Some clones in this sample may be carry-over from other donors' samples. The chain employs TRBV10-2 and TRBJ2-2, and 8 junction bases match TRBD2. The CDR3 here reads CATAGVAGPYTGELFF. The nucleotides are TGCGCAACCGCGGGGGTAGCGGGACCTTACACCGGGGAGCTGTTTTTT.